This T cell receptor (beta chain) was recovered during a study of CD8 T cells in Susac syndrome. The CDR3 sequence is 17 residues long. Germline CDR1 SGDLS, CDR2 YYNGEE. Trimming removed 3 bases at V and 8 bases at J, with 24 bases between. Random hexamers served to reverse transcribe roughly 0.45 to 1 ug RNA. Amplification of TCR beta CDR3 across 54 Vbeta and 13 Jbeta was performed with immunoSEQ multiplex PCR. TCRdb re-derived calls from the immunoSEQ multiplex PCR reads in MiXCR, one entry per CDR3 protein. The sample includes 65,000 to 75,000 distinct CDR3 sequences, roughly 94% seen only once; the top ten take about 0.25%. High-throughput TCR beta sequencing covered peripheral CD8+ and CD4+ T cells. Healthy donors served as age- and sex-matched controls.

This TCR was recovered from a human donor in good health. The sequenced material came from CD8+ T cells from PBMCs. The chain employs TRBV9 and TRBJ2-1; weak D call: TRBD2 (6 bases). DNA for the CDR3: TGTGCCAGCAGCGCTCACGCCGCTAGGGCGGGATTTGATGAGCAGTTCTTC. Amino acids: CASSAHAARAGFDEQFF.